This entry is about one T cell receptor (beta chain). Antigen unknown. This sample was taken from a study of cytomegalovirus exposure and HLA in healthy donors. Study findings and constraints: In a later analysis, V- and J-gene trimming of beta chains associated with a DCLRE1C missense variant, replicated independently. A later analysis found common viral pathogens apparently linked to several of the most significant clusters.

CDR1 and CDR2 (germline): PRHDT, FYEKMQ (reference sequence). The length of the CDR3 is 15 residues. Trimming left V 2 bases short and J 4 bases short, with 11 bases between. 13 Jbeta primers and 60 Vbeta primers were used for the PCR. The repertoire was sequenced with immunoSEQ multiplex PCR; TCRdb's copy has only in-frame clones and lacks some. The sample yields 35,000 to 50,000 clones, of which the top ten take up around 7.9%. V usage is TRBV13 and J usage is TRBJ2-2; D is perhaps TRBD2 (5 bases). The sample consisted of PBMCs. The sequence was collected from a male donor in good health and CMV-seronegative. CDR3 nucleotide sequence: TGTGCCAGCAGCTTATACCTAGAGGGCACCGGGGAGCTGTTTTTT. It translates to CASSLYLEGTGELFF.